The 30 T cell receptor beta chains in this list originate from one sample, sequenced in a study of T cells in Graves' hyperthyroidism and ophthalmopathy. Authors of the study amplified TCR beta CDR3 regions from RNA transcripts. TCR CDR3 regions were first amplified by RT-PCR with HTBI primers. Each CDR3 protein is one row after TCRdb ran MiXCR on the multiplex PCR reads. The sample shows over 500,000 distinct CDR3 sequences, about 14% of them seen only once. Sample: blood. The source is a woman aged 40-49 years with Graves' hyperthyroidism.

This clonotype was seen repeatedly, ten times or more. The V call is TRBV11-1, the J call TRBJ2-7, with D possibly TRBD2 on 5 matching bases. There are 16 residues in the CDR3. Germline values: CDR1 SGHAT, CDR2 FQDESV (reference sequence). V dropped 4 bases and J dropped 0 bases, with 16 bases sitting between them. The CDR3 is CASSSARRGFSYEQYF. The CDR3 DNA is TGTGCCAGCAGCTCCGCTCGTCGGGGTTTCTCCTACGAGCAGTACTTC.

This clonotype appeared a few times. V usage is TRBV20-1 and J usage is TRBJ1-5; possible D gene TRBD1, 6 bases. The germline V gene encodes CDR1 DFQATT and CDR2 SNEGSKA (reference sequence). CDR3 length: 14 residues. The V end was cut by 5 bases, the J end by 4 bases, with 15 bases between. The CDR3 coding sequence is TGCAGTGCTGGGACAAACTTCGAGAATCAGCCCCAGCATTTT. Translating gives CSAGTNFENQPQHF.

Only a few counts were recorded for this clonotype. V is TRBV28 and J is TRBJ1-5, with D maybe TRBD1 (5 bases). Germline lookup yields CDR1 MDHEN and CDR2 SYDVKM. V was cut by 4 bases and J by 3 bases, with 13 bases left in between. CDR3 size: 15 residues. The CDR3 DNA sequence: TGTGCCAGCAGTTCGACCTGGGGGGACAATCAGCCCCAGCATTTT. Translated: CASSSTWGDNQPQHF. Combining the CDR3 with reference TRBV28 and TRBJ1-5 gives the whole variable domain DVKVTQSSRYLVKRTGEKVFLECVQDMDHENMFWYRQDPGLGLRLIYFSYDVKMKEKGDIPEGYSVSREKKERFSLILESASTNQTSMYLCASSSTWGDNQPQHFGDGTRLSIL.

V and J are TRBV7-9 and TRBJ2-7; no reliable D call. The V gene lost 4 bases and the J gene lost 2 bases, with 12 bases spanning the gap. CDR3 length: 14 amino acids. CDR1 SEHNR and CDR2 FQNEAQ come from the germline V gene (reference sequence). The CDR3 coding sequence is TGTGCCAGCAGCTCTTTGGACGAGACCTACGAGCAGTACTTC. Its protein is CASSSLDETYEQYF. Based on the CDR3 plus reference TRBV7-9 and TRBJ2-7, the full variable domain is DTGVSQNPRHKITKRGQNVTFRCDPISEHNRLYWYRQTLGQGPEFLTYFQNEAQLEKSRLLSDRFSAERPKGSFSTLEIQRTEQGDSAMYLCASSSLDETYEQYFGPGTRLTVT.

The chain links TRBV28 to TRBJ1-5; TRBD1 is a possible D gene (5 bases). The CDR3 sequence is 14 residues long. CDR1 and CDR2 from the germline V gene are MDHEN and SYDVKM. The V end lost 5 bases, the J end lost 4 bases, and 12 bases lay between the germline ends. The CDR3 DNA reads TGTGCCAGCAGTCCGACCTCAGGGAATCAGCCCCAGCATTTT. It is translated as CASSPTSGNQPQHF.

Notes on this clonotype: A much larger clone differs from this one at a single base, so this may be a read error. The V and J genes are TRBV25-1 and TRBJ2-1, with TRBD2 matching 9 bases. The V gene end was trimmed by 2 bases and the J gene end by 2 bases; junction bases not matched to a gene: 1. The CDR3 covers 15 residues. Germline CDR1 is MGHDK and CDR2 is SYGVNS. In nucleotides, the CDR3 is TGTGCCAGCAGTGAAAGCGGGAGGACCTACAATGAGCAGTTCTTC. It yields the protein CASSESGRTYNEQFF.

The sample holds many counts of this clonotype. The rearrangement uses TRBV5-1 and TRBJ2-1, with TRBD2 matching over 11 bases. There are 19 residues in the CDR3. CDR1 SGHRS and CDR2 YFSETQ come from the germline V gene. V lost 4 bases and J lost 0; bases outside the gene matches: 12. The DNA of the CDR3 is TGCGCCAGCAGCGGGGTAGGGACTAGCGGAGGAAGCTCCTACAATGAGCAGTTCTTC. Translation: CASSGVGTSGGSSYNEQFF.

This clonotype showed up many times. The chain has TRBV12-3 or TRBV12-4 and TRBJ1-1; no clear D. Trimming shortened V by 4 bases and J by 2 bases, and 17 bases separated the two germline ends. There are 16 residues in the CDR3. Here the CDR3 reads CASSSDYRGFNTEAFF. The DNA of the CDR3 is TGTGCCAGCAGTTCCGATTACCGAGGGTTTAACACTGAAGCTTTCTTT.

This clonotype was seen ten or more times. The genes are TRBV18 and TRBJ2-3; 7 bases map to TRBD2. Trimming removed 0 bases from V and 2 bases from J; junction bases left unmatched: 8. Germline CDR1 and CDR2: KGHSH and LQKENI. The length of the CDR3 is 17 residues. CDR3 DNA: TGTGCCAGCTCACCACCTTCGGGGGGAGCGACCACAGATACGCAGTATTTT. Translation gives CASSPPSGGATTDTQYF.

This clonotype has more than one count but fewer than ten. CDR3 coding DNA: TGTGCCAGCACTGCCAGGGGCGCTGAAGCTTTCTTT. It is translated as CASTARGAEAFF. The J gene is TRBJ1-1, the V gene TRBV6-1, with a tentative D call TRBD1 (6 bases). Germline-derived CDR1 and CDR2 are MNHNS and SASEGT. V was clipped by 7 bases and J by 6 bases, with 12 bases between them. This CDR3 is built from 12 residues.

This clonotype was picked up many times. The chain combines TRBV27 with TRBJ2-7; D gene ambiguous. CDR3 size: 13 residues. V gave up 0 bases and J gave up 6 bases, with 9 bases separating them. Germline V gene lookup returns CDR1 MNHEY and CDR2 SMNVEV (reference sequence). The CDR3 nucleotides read TGTGCCAGCAGTTTATCCTTGACTGGCGAGCAGTACTTC. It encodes CASSLSLTGEQYF.

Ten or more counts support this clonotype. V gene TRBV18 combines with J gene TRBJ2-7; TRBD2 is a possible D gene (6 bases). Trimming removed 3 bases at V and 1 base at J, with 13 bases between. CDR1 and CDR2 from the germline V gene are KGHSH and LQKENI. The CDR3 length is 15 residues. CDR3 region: CASSPLGTPSYEQYF. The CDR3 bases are TGTGCCAGCTCACCCCTCGGGACTCCTTCCTACGAGCAGTACTTC.

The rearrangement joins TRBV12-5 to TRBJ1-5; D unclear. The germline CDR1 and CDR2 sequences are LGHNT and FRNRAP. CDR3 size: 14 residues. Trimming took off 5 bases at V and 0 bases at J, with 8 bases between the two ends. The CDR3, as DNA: TGTGCTAGTGGTCCGGACGGTAGCAATCAGCCCCAGCATTTT. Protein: CASGPDGSNQPQHF.

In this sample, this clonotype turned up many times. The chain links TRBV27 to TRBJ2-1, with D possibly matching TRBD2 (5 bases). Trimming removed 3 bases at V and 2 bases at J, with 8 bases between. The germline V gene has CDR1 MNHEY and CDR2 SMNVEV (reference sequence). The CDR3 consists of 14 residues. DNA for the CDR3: TGTGCCAGCAGTTTCAGCGGCGCCTACAATGAGCAGTTCTTC. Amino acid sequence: CASSFSGAYNEQFF.

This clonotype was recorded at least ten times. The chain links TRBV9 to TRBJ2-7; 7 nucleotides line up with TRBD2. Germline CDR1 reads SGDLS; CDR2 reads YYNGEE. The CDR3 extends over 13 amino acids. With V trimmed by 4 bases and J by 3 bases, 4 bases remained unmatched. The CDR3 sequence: CASSPTSRYEQYF. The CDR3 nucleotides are TGTGCCAGCAGCCCGACTAGCCGCTACGAGCAGTACTTC.

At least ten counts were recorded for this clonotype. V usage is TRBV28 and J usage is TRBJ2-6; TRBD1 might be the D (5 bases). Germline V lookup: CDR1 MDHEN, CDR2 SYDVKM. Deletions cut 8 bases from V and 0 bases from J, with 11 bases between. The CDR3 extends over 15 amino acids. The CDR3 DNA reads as TGTGCCAGCCTAGGGGTTCCCTCTGGGGCCAACGTCCTGACTTTC. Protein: CASLGVPSGANVLTF. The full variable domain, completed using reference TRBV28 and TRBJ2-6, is DVKVTQSSRYLVKRTGEKVFLECVQDMDHENMFWYRQDPGLGLRLIYFSYDVKMKEKGDIPEGYSVSREKKERFSLILESASTNQTSMYLCASLGVPSGANVLTFGAGSRLTVL.

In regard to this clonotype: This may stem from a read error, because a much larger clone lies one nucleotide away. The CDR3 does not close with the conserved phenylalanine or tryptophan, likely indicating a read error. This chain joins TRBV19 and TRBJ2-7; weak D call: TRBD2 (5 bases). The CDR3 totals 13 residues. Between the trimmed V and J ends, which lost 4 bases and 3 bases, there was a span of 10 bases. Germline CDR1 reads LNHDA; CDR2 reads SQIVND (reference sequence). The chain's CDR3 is CASSTGNLYEQYS. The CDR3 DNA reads TGTGCCAGTAGTACCGGGAACCTCTACGAGCAGTACTCC.

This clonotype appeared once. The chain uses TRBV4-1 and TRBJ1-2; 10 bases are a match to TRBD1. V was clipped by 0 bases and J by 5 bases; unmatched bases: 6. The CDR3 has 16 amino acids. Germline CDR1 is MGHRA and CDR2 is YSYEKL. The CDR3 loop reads CASSQDGRTGGYGYTF. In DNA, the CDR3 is TGCGCCAGCAGCCAAGATGGGAGGACAGGGGGGTATGGCTACACCTTC.

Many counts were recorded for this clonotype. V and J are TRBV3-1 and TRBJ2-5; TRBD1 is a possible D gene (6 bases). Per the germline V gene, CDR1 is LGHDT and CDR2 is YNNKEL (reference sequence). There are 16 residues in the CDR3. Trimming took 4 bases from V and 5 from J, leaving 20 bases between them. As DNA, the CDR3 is TGTGCCAGCAGCCTGCCTATGGGACATCCCGATGAGACCCAGTACTTC. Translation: CASSLPMGHPDETQYF.

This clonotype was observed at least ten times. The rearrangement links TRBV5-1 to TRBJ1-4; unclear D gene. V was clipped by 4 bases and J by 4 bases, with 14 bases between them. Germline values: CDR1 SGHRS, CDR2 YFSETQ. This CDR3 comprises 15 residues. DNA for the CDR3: TGCGCCAGCAGCCCGGTGGACGGAAGTAATGAAAAACTGTTTTTT. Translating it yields CASSPVDGSNEKLFF.

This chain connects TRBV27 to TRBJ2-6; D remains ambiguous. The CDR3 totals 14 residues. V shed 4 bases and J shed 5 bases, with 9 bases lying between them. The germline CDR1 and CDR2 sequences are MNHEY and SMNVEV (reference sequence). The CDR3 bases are TGTGCCAGCAGTTCCCACCCAAGGGCCAACGTCCTGACTTTC. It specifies CASSSHPRANVLTF.

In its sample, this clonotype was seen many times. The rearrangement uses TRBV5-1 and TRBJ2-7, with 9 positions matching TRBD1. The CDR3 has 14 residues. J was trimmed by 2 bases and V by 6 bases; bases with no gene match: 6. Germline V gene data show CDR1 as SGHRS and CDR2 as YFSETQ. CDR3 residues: CASTLRQGAYEQYF. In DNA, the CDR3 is TGCGCCAGCACTTTGAGACAGGGGGCCTACGAGCAGTACTTC.

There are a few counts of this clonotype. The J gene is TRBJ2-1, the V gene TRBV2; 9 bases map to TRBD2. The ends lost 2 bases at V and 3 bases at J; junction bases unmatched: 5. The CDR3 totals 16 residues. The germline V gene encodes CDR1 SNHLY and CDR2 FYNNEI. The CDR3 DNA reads TGTGCCAGCAGTGAAAAGGCTAGCGGGAACTACAATGAGCAGTTCTTC. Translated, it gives CASSEKASGNYNEQFF.

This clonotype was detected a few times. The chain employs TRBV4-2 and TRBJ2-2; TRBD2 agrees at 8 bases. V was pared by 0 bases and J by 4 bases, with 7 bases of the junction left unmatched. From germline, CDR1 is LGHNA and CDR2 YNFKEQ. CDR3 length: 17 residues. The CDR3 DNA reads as TGTGCCAGCAGCCAAGAGAGATCGGGAGGGTTCACCGGGGAGCTGTTTTTT. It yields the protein CASSQERSGGFTGELFF.

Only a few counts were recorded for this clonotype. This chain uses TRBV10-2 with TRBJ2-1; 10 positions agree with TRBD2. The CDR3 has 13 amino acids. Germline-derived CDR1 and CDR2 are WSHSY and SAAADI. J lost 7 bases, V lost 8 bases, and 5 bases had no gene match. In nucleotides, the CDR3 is TGCGCCAGCCAAGCTAGCGGGAGAAATGAGCAGTTCTTC. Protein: CASQASGRNEQFF.

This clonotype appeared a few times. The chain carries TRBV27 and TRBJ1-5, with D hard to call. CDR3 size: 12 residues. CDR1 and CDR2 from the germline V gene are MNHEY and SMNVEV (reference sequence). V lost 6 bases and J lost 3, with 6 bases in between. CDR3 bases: TGTGCCAGCAGGACCGCCAATCAGCCCCAGCATTTT. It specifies CASRTANQPQHF.

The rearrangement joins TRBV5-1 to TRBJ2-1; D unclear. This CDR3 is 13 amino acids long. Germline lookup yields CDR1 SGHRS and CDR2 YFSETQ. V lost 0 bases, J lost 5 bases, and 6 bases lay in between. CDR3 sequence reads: CASSLVQNNEQFF. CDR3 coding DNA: TGCGCCAGCAGCTTGGTTCAGAACAATGAGCAGTTCTTC.

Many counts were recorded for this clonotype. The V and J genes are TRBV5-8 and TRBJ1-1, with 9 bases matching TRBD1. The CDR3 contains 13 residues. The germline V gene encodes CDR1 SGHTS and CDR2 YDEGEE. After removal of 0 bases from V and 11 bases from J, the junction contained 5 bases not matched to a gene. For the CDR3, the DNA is TGTGCCAGCAGCTTGGAATGGACAGGGGAGGCTTTCTTT. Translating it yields CASSLEWTGEAFF.

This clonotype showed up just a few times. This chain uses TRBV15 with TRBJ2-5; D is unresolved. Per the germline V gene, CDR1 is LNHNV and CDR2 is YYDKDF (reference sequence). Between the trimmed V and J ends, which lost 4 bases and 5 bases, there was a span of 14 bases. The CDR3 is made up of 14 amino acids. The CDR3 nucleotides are TGTGCCACCAGCAAGGTGGGCGCCGGGGAGACCCAGTACTTC. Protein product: CATSKVGAGETQYF.

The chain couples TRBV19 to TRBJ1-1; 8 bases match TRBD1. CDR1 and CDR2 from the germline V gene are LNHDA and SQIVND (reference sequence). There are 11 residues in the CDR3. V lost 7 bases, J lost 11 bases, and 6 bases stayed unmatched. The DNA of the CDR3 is TGTGCCAGTATCCAGACAGGGGTGGCTTTCTTT. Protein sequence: CASIQTGVAFF. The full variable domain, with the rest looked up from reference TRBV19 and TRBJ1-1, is DGGITQSPKYLFRKEGQNVTLSCEQNLNHDAMYWYRQDPGQGLRLIYYSQIVNDFQKGDIAEGYSVSREKKESFPLTVTSAQKNPTAFYLCASIQTGVAFFGQGTRLTVV.